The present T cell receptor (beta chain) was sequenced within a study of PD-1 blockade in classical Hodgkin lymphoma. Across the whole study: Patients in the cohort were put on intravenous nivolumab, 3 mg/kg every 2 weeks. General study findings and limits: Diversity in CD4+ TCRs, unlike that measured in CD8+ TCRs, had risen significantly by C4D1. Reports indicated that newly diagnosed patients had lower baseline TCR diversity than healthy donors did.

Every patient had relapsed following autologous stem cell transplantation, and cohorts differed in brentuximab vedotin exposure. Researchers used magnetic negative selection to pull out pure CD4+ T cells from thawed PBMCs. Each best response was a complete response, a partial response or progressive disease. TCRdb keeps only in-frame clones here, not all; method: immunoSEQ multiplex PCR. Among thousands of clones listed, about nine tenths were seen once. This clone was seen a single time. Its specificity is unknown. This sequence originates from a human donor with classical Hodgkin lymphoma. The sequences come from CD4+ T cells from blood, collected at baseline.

The chain's CDR3 is CAWSVLAGARGGDTQYF. CDR3 nucleotides: TGTGCCTGGAGTGTCCTAGCGGGGGCCCGAGGCGGAGATACGCAGTATTTT. J is TRBJ2-3 and V is TRBV30; 10 bases align to TRBD2. V shed 0 bases and J 5 bases; nucleotides not matched to a gene: 11. This CDR3 is built from 17 residues. Germline assignment: CDR1 GTSNPN and CDR2 SVGIG (reference sequence).